The 29 T cell receptor beta chains presented below share a single source sample, sequenced in a study of blood T cells in healthy people across ages (dated by TCRdb to the mid-2010s). The protocol used for the library was 5' RACE. For sequencing, an Illumina HiSeq 2500 was employed. A second PCR of 7 to 11 cycles was run with a J-beta primer mix and a sample-barcoded 5' primer. The public sequencing data were trimmed at Q25 with fastp and processed into clonotypes with MiXCR by TCRdb, which kept only in-frame beta chains. Every CDR3 protein is listed once, alongside the most common genes and DNA of its rows. Within this sample are fewer than 1.5 million distinct CDR3 sequences, with roughly 45% of them counted one time only. Together, the top ten hold roughly 7.9% of the sample. The specimen sequenced was blood. These TCRs come from a young woman in good health.

The chain uses TRBV28 and TRBJ2-7, with TRBD2 matching over 10 bases. V dropped 6 bases and J dropped 1; count of bases not matched to a gene: 6. Germline V lookup: CDR1 MDHEN, CDR2 SYDVKM. The CDR3 contains 15 residues. The CDR3 loop reads CASRPRTSGSYEQYF. CDR3 nucleotide sequence: TGTGCCAGCAGACCTAGGACTAGCGGTTCCTACGAGCAGTACTTC.

The chain carries TRBV6-5 and TRBJ2-3; tentative D call: TRBD1 (5 bases). V was clipped by 7 bases and J by 4 bases, with 12 bases between them. The CDR3 length is 13 residues. Germline-derived CDR1 and CDR2 are MNHEY and SVGAGI. The DNA of the CDR3 is TGTGCCAGCAACAGGCAGGGCGCAGATACGCAGTATTTT. This sequence encodes CASNRQGADTQYF.

The chain employs TRBV12-3 or TRBV12-4 and TRBJ1-5; D is perhaps TRBD1 (6 bases). V gave up 4 bases and J gave up 4 bases, with 14 bases separating them. This CDR3 is 15 amino acids long. CDR3 in amino acids: CASSWEGGVNQPQHF. Here the CDR3 DNA reads TGTGCCAGCAGTTGGGAAGGGGGGGTAAATCAGCCCCAGCATTTT.

This clonotype was observed a few times. The chain uses TRBV15 and TRBJ1-5, with a weak D call TRBD1 (6 bases). This CDR3 is built from 17 residues. CDR1 is LNHNV, CDR2 YYDKDF, per germline (reference sequence). V was shortened by 1 base and J by 0 bases, with 13 bases between the two germline ends. This CDR3 reads CATSRVGGGSSNQPQHF. Written as DNA, the CDR3 is TGTGCCACCAGCAGAGTAGGAGGGGGTAGTAGCAATCAGCCCCAGCATTTT.

This clonotype turned up a few times. The chain combines TRBV15 with TRBJ1-4, with 8 bases fitting TRBD1. Trimming cost V 6 bases and J 5 bases; bases outside gene matches: 5. The CDR3 runs to 14 residues. Germline V gene data show CDR1 as LNHNV and CDR2 as YYDKDF (reference sequence). As DNA, the CDR3 is TGTGCCACCAGTTCACAGGGGGGGAATGAAAAACTGTTTTTT. Its protein product is CATSSQGGNEKLFF.

CDR3 sequence reads: CASATDRAADTQYF. The CDR3 DNA follows: TGTGCCAGCGCAACGGACAGGGCCGCAGATACGCAGTATTTT. The rearrangement uses TRBV7-2 and TRBJ2-3; 8 nucleotides match TRBD1. The germline V gene encodes CDR1 SGHTA and CDR2 FQGNSA. V shed 8 bases and J 4 bases; nucleotides not matched to a gene: 8. There are 14 residues in the CDR3.

The sample holds a few counts of this clonotype. The V call is TRBV7-2, the J call TRBJ2-1; D gene unclear. The CDR3 runs 15 residues. Germline CDR1 is SGHTA and CDR2 is FQGNSA. V was clipped by 5 bases and J by 5 bases, with 16 bases between them. CDR3 in amino acids: CASSPMAFLHNEQFF. The CDR3 region has the DNA TGTGCCAGCAGCCCCATGGCGTTTCTTCACAATGAGCAGTTCTTC. Filled out from reference TRBV7-2 and TRBJ2-1, the complete variable domain reads GAGVSQSPSNKVTEKGKDVELRCDPISGHTALYWYRQSLGQGLEFLIYFQGNSAPDKSGLPSDRFSAERTGGSVSTLTIQRTQQEDSAVYLCASSPMAFLHNEQFFGPGTRLTVL.

V and J are TRBV24-1 and TRBJ1-5, with D possibly being TRBD1 (5 bases). CDR1 and CDR2 (germline): KGHDR, SFDVKD. V was pared by 5 bases and J by 6 bases, with 10 bases between. The CDR3 is made up of 13 amino acids. The DNA for the CDR3 is TGTGCCACCAGTGCCGGGGGGGGTCAGCCCCAGCATTTT. Translation: CATSAGGGQPQHF.

The chain carries TRBV30 and TRBJ1-2; possibly TRBD1 for D (5 bases). V was clipped by 2 bases and J by 8 bases, with 12 bases between them. This CDR3 spans 12 amino acids. CDR1 and CDR2 from the germline V gene are GTSNPN and SVGIG (reference sequence). This chain's CDR3 is CAWSPGERGYTF. The DNA of the CDR3 is TGTGCCTGGAGTCCGGGGGAAAGGGGCTACACCTTC.

This clonotype was detected a few times. This chain joins TRBV15 and TRBJ2-3; D call uncertain. The CDR3 length is 15 residues. CDR1 is LNHNV, CDR2 YYDKDF, per germline (reference sequence). Trimming pared 1 base from V and 3 bases from J, leaving 11 bases between. The CDR3 DNA reads TGTGCCACCAGCAGAGTCTGGGCCTCAACAGATACGCAGTATTTT. It encodes CATSRVWASTDTQYF.

The chain is built from TRBV5-1 and TRBJ2-1; no clear D gene. The germline CDR1 and CDR2 sequences are SGHRS and YFSETQ. V lost 4 bases and J 6 bases, leaving 14 bases between the germline ends. The length of the CDR3 is 14 residues. CDR3 DNA: TGCGCCAGCAGCCCCACGGGTAGTTTCAATGAGCAGTTCTTC. Translating gives CASSPTGSFNEQFF.

V is TRBV27 and J is TRBJ2-1; perhaps TRBD2 as D (6 bases). The CDR3 has 13 amino acids. V lost 5 bases and J 10 bases, leaving 15 bases between the germline ends. Germline V gene data show CDR1 as MNHEY and CDR2 as SMNVEV (reference sequence). CDR3: CASSRDWGYEQFF. In DNA form, the CDR3 reads TGTGCCAGCAGTCGGGACTGGGGTTACGAGCAGTTCTTC.

The rearrangement uses TRBV20-1 and TRBJ2-3; 9 nucleotides match TRBD1. V lost 2 bases, J lost 4 bases, and 7 bases stayed unmatched. The V gene's germline CDR1 is DFQATT and CDR2 SNEGSKA (reference sequence). The length of the CDR3 is 15 residues. In DNA, the CDR3 is TGCAGTGCTAGACCGGGACAGGGTTTATCAGATACGCAGTATTTT. Protein: CSARPGQGLSDTQYF.

This clonotype occurred a few times. The chain employs TRBV5-6 and TRBJ2-2; the match to TRBD1 covers 7 bases. J was trimmed by 6 bases and V by 3 bases; bases with no gene match: 8. CDR3 size: 15 residues. The V gene's germline CDR1 is SGHDT and CDR2 YYEEEE. In nucleotides, the CDR3 is TGTGCCAGCAGCTGGGGAAGACAGGGCGCCGGGGAGCTGTTTTTT. Encoded protein: CASSWGRQGAGELFF.

CDR3 protein: CAISEMVIYDNSPLHF. The CDR3 region has the DNA TGTGCCATCAGTGAGATGGTGATATACGATAATTCACCCCTCCACTTT. The chain joins TRBV10-3 to TRBJ1-6; no definite D call. Germline CDR1 and CDR2: ENHRY and SYGVKD. The CDR3 contains 16 residues. The V and J ends lost 2 bases and 5 bases respectively, with 13 bases between them.

This clonotype was detected only a few times. V gene TRBV29-1 combines with J gene TRBJ1-2; D is unresolved. V shed 6 bases and J shed 4 bases, with 9 bases lying between them. CDR1 is SQVTM, CDR2 ANQGSEA, per germline. The CDR3 consists of 11 residues. The CDR3 nucleotides read TGCAGCGTGGACCTTTCCTATGGCTACACCTTC. This codes for CSVDLSYGYTF. The whole variable domain, remainder taken from reference TRBV29-1 and TRBJ1-2, is SAVISQKPSRDICQRGTSLTIQCQVDSQVTMMFWYRQQPGQSLTLIATANQGSEATYESGFVIDKFPISRPNLTFSTLTVSNMSPEDSSIYLCSVDLSYGYTFGSGTRLTVV.

Details on this clonotype: A read error may account for a junction end that differs from germline. The rearrangement uses TRBV7-6 and TRBJ2-4; 7 bases match TRBD2. CDR3 length: 14 residues. The germline V gene has CDR1 SGHVS and CDR2 FNYEAQ. The CDR3 DNA reads as TGTGCCAGCAGCCTGACTAGCTCCTCCCACGAGCAGAACTTC. Protein sequence: CASSLTSSSHEQNF.

The chain recombines TRBV20-1 with TRBJ1-2; D remains ambiguous. Germline V CDR1 and CDR2: DFQATT, SNEGSKA (reference sequence). V was cut by 2 bases and J by 8 bases, with 12 bases left in between. The length of the CDR3 is 12 residues. CDR3 in amino acids: CSARREGGGYTF. In DNA form, the CDR3 reads TGCAGTGCTAGACGGGAGGGTGGCGGCTACACCTTC.

J is TRBJ2-5 and V is TRBV6-1; possible D gene TRBD1, 5 bases. This CDR3 spans 13 amino acids. V shed 2 bases and J shed 11 bases, with 15 bases lying between them. Germline lookup yields CDR1 MNHNS and CDR2 SASEGT. The CDR3 region is CASSEQGRNEQYF. DNA for the CDR3: TGTGCCAGCAGTGAACAGGGTCGCAATGAGCAGTACTTC.

This clonotype was picked up a small number of times. The genes are TRBV7-9 and TRBJ2-1; no clear D gene. V gave up 3 bases and J gave up 3 bases, with 18 bases separating them. In germline, CDR1 is SEHNR, CDR2 FQNEAQ (reference sequence). The CDR3 sequence is 17 residues long. This chain's CDR3 is CASSFSQDPKFYNEQFF. The CDR3 region has the DNA TGTGCCAGCAGCTTTTCCCAAGACCCGAAGTTCTACAATGAGCAGTTCTTC.

The gene calls are TRBV6-6 and TRBJ1-2; D might be TRBD1 (5 bases). The CDR3 loop spans 15 amino acids. CDR1 and CDR2 (germline): MNHNY, SVGAGI (reference sequence). The germline V and J ends were trimmed by 5 bases and 7 bases, with 20 bases remaining between them. This chain's CDR3 is CASSKLRGSPIGYTF. CDR3 nucleotides: TGTGCCAGCAGTAAACTGAGGGGTTCTCCTATTGGCTACACCTTC.

This clonotype was counted many times. CDR3 protein: CASSPGLAGGPQETQYF. Written as DNA, the CDR3 is TGTGCCAGCAGCCCGGGACTAGCGGGAGGGCCCCAAGAGACCCAGTACTTC. This chain links TRBV5-6 with TRBJ2-5; 16 bases are a match to TRBD2. V lost 4 bases, J lost 1 base, and 4 bases stayed unmatched. There are 17 residues in the CDR3. Germline V gene data show CDR1 as SGHDT and CDR2 as YYEEEE.

This clonotype was recorded a few times. The chain recombines TRBV12-3 or TRBV12-4 with TRBJ2-7, with 12 bases fitting TRBD2. CDR3 length: 17 residues. The J segment lost 3 bases and the V segment lost 5 bases, leaving 11 bases of the junction unmatched. The CDR3 here is CASSGTTSGGPRYEQYF. Written as DNA, the CDR3 is TGTGCCAGCAGTGGAACGACTAGCGGGGGACCTCGCTACGAGCAGTACTTC.

DNA of the CDR3: TGTGCCATCAGTGAGTCGCCCCGGACTAGCGGACACACAGATACGCAGTATTTT. It specifies CAISESPRTSGHTDTQYF. This chain uses TRBV10-3 with TRBJ2-3; TRBD2 aligns across 10 bases. This CDR3 has 18 residues. V trimming: 0 bases; J trimming: 2 bases; junction bases outside the gene matches: 8. Germline V gives CDR1 ENHRY, CDR2 SYGVKD.

The rearrangement links TRBV24-1 to TRBJ2-1; D may be TRBD2 (5 bases). The CDR3 is 19 residues long. V dropped 1 base and J dropped 6 bases, with 24 bases sitting between them. Germline CDR1 reads KGHDR; CDR2 reads SFDVKD. Here the CDR3 DNA reads TGTGCCACCAGTGATTTAGGCGCAGGTGGGTCCCTTGAGGGCAATGAGCAGTTCTTC. Translation: CATSDLGAGGSLEGNEQFF.

This chain links TRBV11-2 with TRBJ2-1, with D maybe TRBD2 (6 bases). CDR3 length: 16 amino acids. Trimming took off 1 base at V and 9 bases at J, with 19 bases between the two ends. Germline-derived CDR1 and CDR2 are SGHAT and FQNNGV. CDR3 sequence: CASSLGPGVVSGEQFF. CDR3 nucleotide sequence: TGTGCCAGCAGCTTAGGACCGGGGGTTGTAAGTGGTGAGCAGTTCTTC.

The chain links TRBV5-1 to TRBJ2-1; a weak D match, TRBD1 (6 bases). Germline-derived CDR1 and CDR2 are SGHRS and YFSETQ. The CDR3 runs to 14 residues. Trimming cost V 0 bases and J 9 bases, with 13 bases left between them. The CDR3 spells CASSLEQGQGEQFF. The CDR3 bases are TGCGCCAGCAGCTTGGAGCAGGGGCAGGGTGAGCAGTTCTTC.

Notes on this clonotype: Just one base apart from a much larger clone, this may be a read error. The genes are TRBV29-1 and TRBJ2-3; 8 bases are shared with TRBD1. Germline V gene sequence: CDR1 SQVTM, CDR2 ANQGSEA. The CDR3 is made up of 13 amino acids. Here the CDR3 DNA reads TGCAGCGGGGAGACAGGGGCCACAGATGCGCAGTATTTT. Translated: CSGETGATDAQYF.

This clonotype has more than one count but fewer than ten. The gene calls are TRBV12-3 or TRBV12-4 and TRBJ1-2; 9 bases match TRBD1. The CDR3 loop spans 16 amino acids. V was clipped by 1 base and J by 1 base; unmatched bases: 4. The CDR3 region has the DNA TGTGCCAGCAGTTTAGTGGGACAGGGTTTTAACTATGGCTACACCTTC. Translating gives CASSLVGQGFNYGYTF.